This is a list of T cell receptor beta chains from one sample in a study of blood T cell repertoires in COVID-19. Data came from immunoSEQ multiplex PCR; TCRdb stores just in-frame clones and leaves some out. The table lists 220,000 or so clones, approximately 86% of them singletons. Sequencing input: peripheral blood. Receptors were obtained from a woman aged 45-65 years with COVID-19, enrolled during active disease. The CDR3 runs from the conserved cysteine through the conserved F or W. Each record gives: clone size, D gene, V gene, J gene, CDR3 protein, CDR3 DNA. The D gene is left open where the match is weak. Clone size appears in some rows only: once, few, many, or a class for an expanded clone.

once,TRBD2,TRBV19,TRBJ2-2,CASSKNSGTSITGELFF,TGTGCCAGTAGCAAAAACTCCGGGACTAGCATCACCGGGGAGCTGTTTTTT
many,.,TRBV5-4,TRBJ2-3,CASSLSGGTDTQYF,TGTGCCAGCAGCCTTAGCGGAGGCACAGATACGCAGTATTTT
once,TRBD2,TRBV10-3,TRBJ2-7,CAISGGGSEQYF,TGTGCCATCAGTGGGGGGGGTTCCGAGCAGTACTTC
once,.,TRBV11-2,TRBJ2-4,CASSLVTIGENIQYF,TGTGCCAGCAGCTTGGTTACCATTGGAGAAAACATTCAGTACTTC
.,TRBD1,TRBV27,TRBJ1-2,CASSPHQTGRGYTF,TGTGCCAGCAGTCCACATCAGACAGGGCGTGGCTACACCTTC
.,.,TRBV3-1/TRBV3-2,TRBJ2-4,CASSQVPTGKNIQYF,TGTGCCAGCAGCCAAGTGCCTACTGGCAAAAACATTCAGTACTTC
.,TRBD1,TRBV7-3,TRBJ1-2,CASSLAGTGGYGYTF,TGTGCCAGCAGCCTAGCCGGGACAGGAGGCTATGGCTACACCTTC
.,TRBD1,TRBV27,TRBJ2-4,CASSPLFNRGVRTKNIQYF,TGTGCCAGCAGTCCCCTTTTTAACAGGGGGGTCAGGACCAAAAACATTCAGTACTTC
.,.,TRBV30,TRBJ1-1,CAWSLQVTEAFF,TGTGCCTGGAGCTTACAGGTGACTGAAGCTTTCTTT
.,TRBD1,TRBV6-2/TRBV6-3,TRBJ2-3,CASSYWTGGEVYF,TGTGCCAGCAGTTACTGGACAGGGGGCGAAGTTTATTTT
few,.,TRBV27,TRBJ1-2,CASSLGATSNYGYTF,TGTGCCAGCAGTTTAGGTGCAACATCTAACTATGGCTACACCTTC
.,.,TRBV7-2,TRBJ2-7,CASSLVVTLYEQYF,TGTGCCAGCAGCTTAGTAGTCACCCTCTACGAGCAGTACTTC
.,TRBD1,TRBV10-3,TRBJ1-2,CAISAGQGYGYTF,TGTGCCATCAGTGCGGGACAGGGGTATGGCTACACCTTC
.,TRBD2,TRBV9,TRBJ2-3,CASSVGLPGLAGERGTDTQYF,TGTGCCAGCAGCGTAGGTTTGCCGGGACTAGCGGGGGAGAGGGGCACAGATACGCAGTATTTT
once,.,TRBV6-1,TRBJ1-2,CASSDPGKTGGYTF,TGTGCCAGCAGTGACCCGGGAAAGACGGGCGGCTACACCTTC